The source of this TCR beta chain is a study of blood T cell repertoires in COVID-19. About the research overall: Sample material is recorded as cDNA or gDNA derived from T cells, B-cell-depleted T cells, or PBMCs.

In the original workflow: Reference gene primer amplification in the assay estimated nucleated cell counts. The table came from immunoSEQ multiplex PCR; TCRdb's copy has only in-frame clones and leaves some out. D and trimming come from the DNA, and the V and J calls and clone size come from that table. The sample has around 140,000 clones; 75% to 90% are singletons. The V gene's germline CDR1 is MGHDK and CDR2 SYGVNS. The length of the CDR3 is 15 residues. V shed 7 bases and J 0 bases; nucleotides not matched to a gene: 8. Sequenced: PBMCs or T cells enriched from blood (not recorded which). This TCR was sampled from a man aged 50 to 60 in a cohort exposed to, infected with or recovered from COVID-19 (not recorded which). The chain joins TRBV25-1 to TRBJ1-2; 7 nucleotides align to TRBD1. The CDR3 DNA reads TGTGCCAGCATGGCACAGGGGCAAGCTAACTATGGCTACACCTTC. Amino acids: CASMAQGQANYGYTF.